This TCR beta chain is from a study of shared clonotypes between healthy human individuals. Looking at the study overall: Per donor, three plates held CD4 naive cells, three held CD4 memory, two held CD8 naive and one held CD8 memory. Whole-study results and caveats: With few donors, the genetic and exposure-history diversity represented was limited.

With 6 bases clipped from V and 2 bases from J, the junction kept 7 bases outside the gene matches. Germline loops: CDR1 SNHLY, CDR2 FYNNEI. There are 16 residues in the CDR3. Genomic DNA of each subset was evenly split across several immunoSEQ plates. Only in-frame clones appear in the TCRdb table, and some are missing; sequencing was by immunoSEQ multiplex PCR. The sample has a few million clones, more than 80% seen once. Points on this clone: Its antigen is not known.

The specimen sequenced was naive CD4+ T cells sorted from blood. Subset noted: CD45RA+ positively selected. The rearrangement links TRBV2 to TRBJ2-3; 11 bases align to TRBD2. The clonotype was recovered from a man between 18 and 29 years old in good health. CDR3 DNA: TGTGCCAGCAGCTTAGCGGGGGGGAGCGCCACAGATACGCAGTATTTT. This codes for CASSLAGGSATDTQYF. Variable domain in full (rest from reference TRBV2 and TRBJ2-3): EPEVTQTPSHQVTQMGQEVILRCVPISNHLYFYWYRQILGQKVEFLVSFYNNEISEKSEIFDDQFSVERPDGSNFTLKIRSTKLEDSAMYFCASSLAGGSATDTQYFGPGTRLTVL.